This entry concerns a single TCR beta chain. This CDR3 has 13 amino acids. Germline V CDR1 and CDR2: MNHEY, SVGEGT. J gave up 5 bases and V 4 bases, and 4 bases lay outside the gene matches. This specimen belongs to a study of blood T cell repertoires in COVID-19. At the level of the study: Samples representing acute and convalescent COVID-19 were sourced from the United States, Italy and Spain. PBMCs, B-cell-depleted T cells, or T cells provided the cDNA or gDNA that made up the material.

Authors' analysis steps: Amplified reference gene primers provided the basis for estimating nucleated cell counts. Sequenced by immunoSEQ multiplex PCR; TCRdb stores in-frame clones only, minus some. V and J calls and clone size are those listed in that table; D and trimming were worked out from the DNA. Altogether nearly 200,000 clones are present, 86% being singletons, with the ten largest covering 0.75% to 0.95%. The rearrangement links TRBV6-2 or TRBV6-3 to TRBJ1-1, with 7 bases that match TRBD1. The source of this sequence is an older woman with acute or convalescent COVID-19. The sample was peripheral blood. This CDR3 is CASSFPTGTEAFF. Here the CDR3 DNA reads TGTGCCAGCAGTTTCCCGACAGGGACTGAAGCTTTCTTT.